These T cell receptor beta chains were read from a single sample in a study of blood T cells in healthy people across ages. One entry per CDR3 protein, called by TCRdb with MiXCR from the 5' RACE reads. The sample consists of about 1.5 million distinct CDR3 sequences, about 42% of them appearing once. The specimen sequenced was blood. The receptors here all came from a woman in her late teens or twenties in good health. Both conserved end residues are part of each CDR3. Rows give clone size only sometimes, using once, few, many, or a class for an expanded clone.

cdr3_length | clone_size | v_call | cdr3_aa
15 | few | TRBV29-1 | CSVVRTSGSGETQYF
15 | NA | TRBV4-2 | CASSLELAENNEQFF
15 | NA | TRBV5-5 | CASILGGVYDYGYTF
15 | once | TRBV6-6 | CASRADRASTGELFF
15 | NA | TRBV6-5 | CASRPGRNGANVLTF
14 | NA | TRBV27 | CASSLRDKNTEAFF
10 | NA | TRBV7-2 | CYCCTDTQYF
15 | many | TRBV10-3 | CAIGGRGQGGTEAFF
12 | NA | TRBV6-2/TRBV6-3 | CASSSDSGELFF
16 | NA | TRBV9 | CASSILAESSYNEQFF
15 | few | TRBV7-9 | CASRDAGTAFYGYTF
14 | NA | TRBV10-3 | CAISEVGRDYGYTF
15 | NA | TRBV15 | CATSKQGYGANVLTF
15 | many | TRBV7-2 | CASSSRQATNEKLFF
13 | few | TRBV10-3 | CAIRPGQDEKLFF
15 | NA | TRBV5-1 | CASRTNAGVDTEAFF
14 | NA | TRBV20-1 | CSAPDRTIYEKLFF
14 | many | TRBV4-3 | CASSQVRGTDTQYF
14 | NA | TRBV12-3/TRBV12-4 | CASSTQGNNQPQHF
11 | few | TRBV29-1 | CSVVGSDEQYF
13 | few | TRBV9 | CASSAGVGYEQYF
14 | once | TRBV5-4 | CASSFGGSSNEQYF
15 | NA | TRBV29-1 | CSVEEVAGVDNEQFF
15 | few | TRBV28 | CASSLLLARKETQYF
15 | few | TRBV27 | CASSLGLVSTGELFF
10 | NA | TRBV20-1 | CSARPNEQYF
16 | NA | TRBV6-6 | CASRTPTSGSSYEQYF
15 | NA | TRBV12-3/TRBV12-4 | CASRPTTLQGDIQYF
15 | NA | TRBV10-2 | CASSESWGEKGTQYF
12 | NA | TRBV6-2/TRBV6-3 | CASSGDRAEQYF
16 | NA | TRBV5-1 | CAGSLSSGGSYNEQFF
15 | NA | TRBV5-1 | CASSSFPSGIYEQYF
16 | few | TRBV7-6 | CASSWSGGRSTDTQYF
17 | few | TRBV25-1 | CASSESGSGGGHQPQHF
13 | few | TRBV7-2 | CASSLDRTMPQHF
14 | NA | TRBV6-6 | CASGQGVMNTEAFF
16 | few | TRBV7-9 | CATLRDKGVVDTEAFF
14 | NA | TRBV6-5 | CASKDGPYTDTQYF
17 | NA | TRBV11-2 | CASSLETGRNGNTEAFF
14 | NA | TRBV20-1 | CSATASGLTDTQYF
12 | NA | TRBV20-1 | CSARDIGHEQYF
16 | NA | TRBV4-1 | CASNQIPGLAKNIQYF
17 | many | TRBV4-3 | CASSQSLKGTSGNTQYF
13 | NA | TRBV6-4 | CASSDPTGSEQYF
10 | few | TRBV29-1 | CSSRGHEQYF
15 | NA | TRBV27 | CASSLASGSWKTQYF
16 | NA | TRBV9 | CASSVARTSENNEQFF
18 | NA | TRBV6-5 | CASSYSVRAPLRDNEQFF
13 | many | TRBV5-1 | CASSWTGGETQYF
13 | NA | TRBV18 | CASSKGTPYGYTF
14 | NA | TRBV25-1 | CASSGQQGNTEAFF
11 | few | TRBV6-1 | CASSYRVGQYF
16 | NA | TRBV20-1 | CSASAYQGESNQPQHF
19 | few | TRBV4-1 | CASSLTSGGFDSSYNEQFF
16 | many | TRBV6-5 | CASSQLAGGITDTQYF
13 | NA | TRBV2 | CASERDQQETQYF
17 | few | TRBV2 | CASSTRADPYSNQPQHF
18 | NA | TRBV12-3/TRBV12-4 | CASVPGYRGVGQNTEAFF
16 | NA | TRBV15 | CATSRDRTSGSNEQFF